This TCR beta chain was captured by sequencing in a study of a mutant IDH1 vaccine in newly diagnosed glioma (dated by TCRdb to the early 2020s). For context, the study as a whole: Across visits V03 through V10, patients got a total of eight vaccinations, given in weeks 1, 3, 5, 7, 11, 15, 19 and 23. Before enrollment, most patients had been given radiochemotherapy with temozolomide as standard therapy, while the rest had received either radiotherapy alone or temozolomide alone. Peripheral blood was collected at six visits: V03 (baseline), V05, V07, V10, V12 and V13. Longitudinal TCRB deep sequencing was performed for roughly 24 treated patients wherever samples were available for exploratory analyses. Of the roughly 30 treated patients, around 62% were male and roughly 38% were female, and a mean age of about 37 years was recorded. In the chemotherapy-containing groups, vaccination started alongside temozolomide cycles, whereas in patients who had radiotherapy alone it started 4-6 weeks after radiotherapy.

The time point label, as the study defines it: week 11, during vaccination. Every vaccine dose consisted of 300 ug of a 20-mer mutant IDH1 peptide in Montanide, administered subcutaneously together with topical imiquimod. All donors had newly diagnosed IDH1-mutant astrocytomas of WHO grade 3 or 4 that showed loss of nuclear ATRX. The samples were drawn from NOA16, a multicentre, single-arm, open-label phase I trial in Germany that tested a mutant IDH1 peptide vaccine in humans for the first time. The DNeasy Blood and Tissue Kit was used to extract genomic DNA from EDTA blood for TCRB sequencing. Paper-wide results and their limitations: PBMC samples for TCRB deep sequencing were selected based on availability. Vaccine-induced immune responses across multiple MHC alleles were detected in 90% to 95% of patients. Pseudoprogression seemed to be unrelated to changes in the top peripheral T cell clonotypes found by TCRB sequencing. It was noted by the authors that analyses of patient blood samples could not be reproduced owing to sample limitations.

On this clone itself: It lacks a known antigen. Base qualities are missing; no much larger clone stands one base away.

Via the germline V gene, CDR1 is LGHNA and CDR2 YNFKEQ. From its cysteine to its phenylalanine, the CDR3 spans 17 amino acids. Only CDR3 DNA remains: 51 bases, in frame from the first base. Trimming accounts for 1 base at V and 6 bases at J, while the number of junction bases matched to no gene is 7. Libraries were made using the immunoSEQ multiplex PCR assay. Following the manufacturer's protocol, the hsTCRB Kit was used to amplify rearranged TCR beta chain sequences. TCRB libraries were sequenced on an Illumina MiSeq. In the authors' own workflow: The kit vendor's proprietary platform handled demultiplexing, trimming and gene mapping. The table was pulled from immuneACCESS by TCRdb, which kept in-frame rearrangements only. Such tables lose some clones; where checked, under half of the loss comes from unresolved V genes, and the rest has no known cause. V, J and clone size derive from that table, while D and trimming were established from the DNA sequence. The sample table shows 35,000 or so clones, and about 80% are seen once. The ten largest clones take up approximately 15% of the sample.

This receptor was taken from a woman aged 30 to 39 with glioma. Some clones in this sample may be carry-over from other donors' samples. The chain couples TRBV4-2 to TRBJ2-1; TRBD2 lines up with 12 middle nucleotides. The specimen comprised peripheral blood mononuclear cells (PBMCs), sampled from a glioma patient whose treatment included an IDH1 peptide vaccine. For the CDR3, the sequence is CASSQAGTSGYLNEQFF. The sequenced DNA is TGTGCCAGCAGCCAAGCCGGGACTAGCGGGTATCTCAATGAGCAGTTCTTC.